The rows below give T cell receptor beta chains drawn from one sample of a study of neurological immune-mediated disorders. TCRdb reprocessed the 5' RACE reads with MiXCR, giving one entry per CDR3 protein. The sample has under 40,000 distinct CDR3 sequences; 3% to 3.5% are singletons. The specimen was PBMCs. Receptors originate from a woman aged 55-70 years with multiple sclerosis. The CDR3 runs from the conserved cysteine through the conserved F or W. Each record gives: D gene, CDR3 length, J gene, clone size, V gene, CDR3 DNA, CDR3 protein. The D gene is left open where the match is weak. Clone size, where shown, is once, few, many, or a class for clones that have expanded.

D: -; length: 16; J: TRBJ2-5; size: many; V: TRBV12-3/TRBV12-4; DNA: TGTGCCAGCAGTCCCCCGCGGGGACGAATCCAAGAGACCCAGTACTTC; CDR3: CASSPPRGRIQETQYF
D: -; length: 15; J: TRBJ1-6; size: medium-sized; V: TRBV5-1; DNA: TGCGCCAGCAGAGACCGGGGACCCTATAATTCACCCCTCCACTTT; CDR3: CASRDRGPYNSPLHF
D: TRBD1; length: 13; J: TRBJ2-1; size: many; V: TRBV4-1; DNA: TGCGCCAGCCGACAGGGTACCTACAATGAGCAGTTCTTC; CDR3: CASRQGTYNEQFF
D: TRBD1; length: 14; J: TRBJ2-7; size: many; V: TRBV5-1; DNA: TGCGCCAGCAAAATAGAACAGGGGGCACACGAGCAGTACTTC; CDR3: CASKIEQGAHEQYF
D: TRBD1; length: 15; J: TRBJ1-3; size: many; V: TRBV7-8; DNA: TGTGCCAGCAGCTTAAGGACAGGGCCTGGAAACACCATATATTTT; CDR3: CASSLRTGPGNTIYF
D: -; length: 14; J: TRBJ2-7; size: many; V: TRBV18; DNA: TGTGCCAGCTCATCGTTGGTGGATTCCTACGAGCAGTACTTC; CDR3: CASSSLVDSYEQYF
D: -; length: 15; J: TRBJ2-1; size: many; V: TRBV11-2; DNA: TGTGCCAGCAGCTTAGAGGGACCTAGCGTGAATGAGCAGTTCTTC; CDR3: CASSLEGPSVNEQFF
D: TRBD1; length: 15; J: TRBJ1-5; size: many; V: TRBV7-8; DNA: TGTGCCAGCAGCAGCCCGACAGGGGCTTTACAGCCCCAGCATTTT; CDR3: CASSSPTGALQPQHF
D: TRBD1; length: 18; J: TRBJ1-4; size: many; V: TRBV9; DNA: TGTGCCAGCAGCAACCCTACCACGGGACAGGGGGCCGATGAAAAACTGTTTTTT; CDR3: CASSNPTTGQGADEKLFF
D: TRBD1; length: 17; J: TRBJ1-2; size: many; V: TRBV20-1; DNA: TGCAGTGCTAGCGACCGGGACAGGGGCCTCCCGAACTATGGCTACACCTTC; CDR3: CSASDRDRGLPNYGYTF
D: -; length: 14; J: TRBJ2-7; size: many; V: TRBV12-3/TRBV12-4; DNA: TGTGCCAGCAGTTTAGACAGAGTCCACTACGAGCAGTACTTC; CDR3: CASSLDRVHYEQYF
D: -; length: 14; J: TRBJ1-1; size: many; V: TRBV15; DNA: TGTGCCACCAGCAGAGATACCAGAAACACTGAAGCTTTCTTT; CDR3: CATSRDTRNTEAFF
D: -; length: 14; J: TRBJ1-2; size: many; V: TRBV5-6; DNA: TGTGCCAGCAGCCCCGGGACATCTAACTATGGCTACACCTTC; CDR3: CASSPGTSNYGYTF
D: -; length: 16; J: TRBJ1-5; size: many; V: TRBV5-5; DNA: TGTGCCAGCAGCTTGACTTCGCCAAGACCTAATCAGCCCCAGCATTTT; CDR3: CASSLTSPRPNQPQHF
D: -; length: 13; J: TRBJ1-1; size: many; V: TRBV11-2; DNA: TGTGCCAGCACCCAGTACGGCAACACTGAAGCTTTCTTT; CDR3: CASTQYGNTEAFF
D: -; length: 16; J: TRBJ2-3; size: many; V: TRBV18; DNA: TGTGCCAGCTCACCACAGTCCCTCTCAGGCACAGATACGCAGTATTTT; CDR3: CASSPQSLSGTDTQYF
D: -; length: 17; J: TRBJ2-2; size: many; V: TRBV28; DNA: TGTGCCAGCAGTTTAACCGCCTATCGGGTGAGGGCCGGGGAGCTGTTTTTT; CDR3: CASSLTAYRVRAGELFF
D: -; length: 15; J: TRBJ1-5; size: many; V: TRBV10-3; DNA: TGTGCCATCAGTGAGTCGGGAACAGGCCGTCAGCCCCAGCATTTT; CDR3: CAISESGTGRQPQHF
D: -; length: 12; J: TRBJ2-1; size: -; V: TRBV5-1; DNA: TGCGCCAGCAGCTCGGACGGGGCGGAGCAGTTCTTC; CDR3: CASSSDGAEQFF
D: -; length: 13; J: TRBJ2-1; size: -; V: TRBV4-2; DNA: TGTGCCAGCCGCGGGCGGGGATACAATGAGCAGTTCTTC; CDR3: CASRGRGYNEQFF
D: -; length: 15; J: TRBJ2-4; size: many; V: TRBV7-9; DNA: TGTGCCAGCAGCCCCTGGGGGGAAGCCAAAAACATTCAGTACTTC; CDR3: CASSPWGEAKNIQYF
D: TRBD1; length: 12; J: TRBJ1-2; size: many; V: TRBV29-1; DNA: TGCAGCGGAGGGGACAGAAACTATGGCTACACCTTC; CDR3: CSGGDRNYGYTF
D: TRBD1; length: 14; J: TRBJ2-7; size: many; V: TRBV30; DNA: TGTGCCTGGAGTGCCGGGACAGGGGGGTACGAGCAGTACTTC; CDR3: CAWSAGTGGYEQYF
D: -; length: 12; J: TRBJ1-1; size: many; V: TRBV20-1; DNA: TGCAGTGCCGTTACAGGAATCACTGAAGCTTTCTTT; CDR3: CSAVTGITEAFF
D: -; length: 16; J: TRBJ1-5; size: many; V: TRBV20-1; DNA: TGCAGTGCTTGGACCCAGAACGGGCCCCTGGGTCAGCCCCAGCATTTT; CDR3: CSAWTQNGPLGQPQHF
D: -; length: 15; J: TRBJ2-6; size: many; V: TRBV20-1; DNA: TGCAGTGCCGAGCTCCCAGTCTCTGGGGCCAACGTCCTGACTTTC; CDR3: CSAELPVSGANVLTF
D: -; length: 15; J: TRBJ2-1; size: few; V: TRBV14; DNA: TGTGCCAGCAGCCAAGTTACCTTACCTCACAATGAGCAGTTCTTC; CDR3: CASSQVTLPHNEQFF
D: -; length: 18; J: TRBJ1-5; size: many; V: TRBV30; DNA: TGTGCCTGGAGCCCAGGCATGGCTCTCCTCCCGGGCAATCAGCCCCAGCATTTT; CDR3: CAWSPGMALLPGNQPQHF
D: -; length: 14; J: TRBJ1-6; size: few; V: TRBV12-3/TRBV12-4; DNA: TGTGCCAGCAGTTTATACGGGGATAATTCACCCCTCCACTTT; CDR3: CASSLYGDNSPLHF
D: -; length: 10; J: TRBJ1-1; size: many; V: TRBV12-3/TRBV12-4; DNA: TGTGCCAGCAGTTTCACAAAGGCTTTCTTT; CDR3: CASSFTKAFF
D: TRBD1; length: 14; J: TRBJ2-1; size: many; V: TRBV10-3; DNA: TGTGCCATCAGTGGACAGGGGGCGAACAATGAGCAGTTCTTC; CDR3: CAISGQGANNEQFF
D: TRBD1; length: 15; J: TRBJ2-7; size: many; V: TRBV12-3/TRBV12-4; DNA: TGTGCCAGCAGTTTGGTACAGGGGGTAAACTACGAGCAGTACTTC; CDR3: CASSLVQGVNYEQYF
D: -; length: 14; J: TRBJ1-5; size: many; V: TRBV12-3/TRBV12-4; DNA: TGTGCCAGCAGCGGACGGGTTAGCAATCAGCCCCAGCATTTT; CDR3: CASSGRVSNQPQHF
D: -; length: 13; J: TRBJ2-7; size: few; V: TRBV5-5; DNA: TGTGCCAGCATAAGGGGGTACTCCTACGAGCAGTACTTC; CDR3: CASIRGYSYEQYF